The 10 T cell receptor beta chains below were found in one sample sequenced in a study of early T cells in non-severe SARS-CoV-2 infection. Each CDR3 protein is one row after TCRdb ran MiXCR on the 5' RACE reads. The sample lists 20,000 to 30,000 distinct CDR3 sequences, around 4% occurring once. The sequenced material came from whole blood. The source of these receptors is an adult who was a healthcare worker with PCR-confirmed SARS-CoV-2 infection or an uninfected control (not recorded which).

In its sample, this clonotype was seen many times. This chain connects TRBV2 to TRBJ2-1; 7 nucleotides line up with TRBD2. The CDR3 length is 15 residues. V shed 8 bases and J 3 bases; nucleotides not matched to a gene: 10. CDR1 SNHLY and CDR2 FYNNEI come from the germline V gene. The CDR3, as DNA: TGTGCCAGCCTGGGGGGGAGAGGAGGCTACAATGAGCAGTTCTTC. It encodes CASLGGRGGYNEQFF. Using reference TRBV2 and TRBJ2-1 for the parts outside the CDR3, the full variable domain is EPEVTQTPSHQVTQMGQEVILRCVPISNHLYFYWYRQILGQKVEFLVSFYNNEISEKSEIFDDQFSVERPDGSNFTLKIRSTKLEDSAMYFCASLGGRGGYNEQFFGPGTRLTVL.

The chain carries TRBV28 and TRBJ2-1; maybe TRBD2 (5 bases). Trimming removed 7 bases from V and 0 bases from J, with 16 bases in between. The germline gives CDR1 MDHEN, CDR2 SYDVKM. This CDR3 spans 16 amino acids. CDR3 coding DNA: TGTGCCAGCACCCTGCTGTCGAGCGGCTCCTACAATGAGCAGTTCTTC. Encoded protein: CASTLLSSGSYNEQFF.

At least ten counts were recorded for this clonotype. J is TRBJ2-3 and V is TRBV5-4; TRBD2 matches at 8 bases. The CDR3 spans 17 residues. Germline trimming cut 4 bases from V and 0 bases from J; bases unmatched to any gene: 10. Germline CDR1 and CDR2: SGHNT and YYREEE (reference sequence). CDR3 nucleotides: TGTGCCAGCAGCCCCCCGGGGGGGCGAATAAGCACAGATACGCAGTATTTT. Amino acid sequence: CASSPPGGRISTDTQYF.

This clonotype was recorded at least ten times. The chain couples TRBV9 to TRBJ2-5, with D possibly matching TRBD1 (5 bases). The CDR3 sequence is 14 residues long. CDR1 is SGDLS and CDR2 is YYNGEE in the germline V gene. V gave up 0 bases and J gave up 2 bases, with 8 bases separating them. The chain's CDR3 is CASSVAGLQETQYF. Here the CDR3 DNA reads TGTGCCAGCAGCGTAGCAGGGCTGCAAGAGACCCAGTACTTC.

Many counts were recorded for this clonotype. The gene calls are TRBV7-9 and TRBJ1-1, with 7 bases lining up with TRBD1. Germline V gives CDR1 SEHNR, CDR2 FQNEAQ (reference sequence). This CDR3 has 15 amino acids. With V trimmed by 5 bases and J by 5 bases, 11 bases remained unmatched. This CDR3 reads CASSPRTGGETEAFF. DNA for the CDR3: TGTGCCAGCAGCCCCAGGACAGGAGGGGAAACTGAAGCTTTCTTT.

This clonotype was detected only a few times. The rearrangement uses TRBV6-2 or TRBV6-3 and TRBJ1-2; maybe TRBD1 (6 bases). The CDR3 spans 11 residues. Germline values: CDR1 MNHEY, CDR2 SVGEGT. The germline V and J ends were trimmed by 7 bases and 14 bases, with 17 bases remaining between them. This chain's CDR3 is CASNNGQGFTF. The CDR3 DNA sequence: TGTGCCAGCAATAATGGGCAGGGGTTTACCTTC.

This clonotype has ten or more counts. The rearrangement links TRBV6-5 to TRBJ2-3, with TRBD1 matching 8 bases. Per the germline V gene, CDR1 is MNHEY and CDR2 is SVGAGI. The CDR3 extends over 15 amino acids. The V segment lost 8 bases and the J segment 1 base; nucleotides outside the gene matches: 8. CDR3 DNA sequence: TGTGCCAGCCGACAGGGGAACCACGGCACAGATACGCAGTATTTT. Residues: CASRQGNHGTDTQYF.

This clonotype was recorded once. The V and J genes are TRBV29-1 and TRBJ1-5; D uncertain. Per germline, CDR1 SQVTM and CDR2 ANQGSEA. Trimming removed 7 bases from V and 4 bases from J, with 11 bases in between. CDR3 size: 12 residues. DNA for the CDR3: TGCAGCGGGGCAGTTAGGAATCAGCCCCAGCATTTT. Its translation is CSGAVRNQPQHF.

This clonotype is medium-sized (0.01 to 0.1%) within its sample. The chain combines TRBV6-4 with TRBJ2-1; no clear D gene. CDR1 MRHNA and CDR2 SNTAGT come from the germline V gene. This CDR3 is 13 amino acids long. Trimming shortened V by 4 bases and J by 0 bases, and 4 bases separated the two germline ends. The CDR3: CASSASSYNEQFF. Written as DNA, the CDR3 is TGTGCCAGCAGTGCGAGCTCCTACAATGAGCAGTTCTTC.

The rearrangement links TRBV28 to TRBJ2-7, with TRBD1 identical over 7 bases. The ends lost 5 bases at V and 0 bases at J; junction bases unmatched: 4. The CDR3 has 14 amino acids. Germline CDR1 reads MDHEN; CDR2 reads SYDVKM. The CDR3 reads CASSLTGDSYEQYF. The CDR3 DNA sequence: TGTGCCAGCAGTCTTACAGGGGACTCCTACGAGCAGTACTTC.